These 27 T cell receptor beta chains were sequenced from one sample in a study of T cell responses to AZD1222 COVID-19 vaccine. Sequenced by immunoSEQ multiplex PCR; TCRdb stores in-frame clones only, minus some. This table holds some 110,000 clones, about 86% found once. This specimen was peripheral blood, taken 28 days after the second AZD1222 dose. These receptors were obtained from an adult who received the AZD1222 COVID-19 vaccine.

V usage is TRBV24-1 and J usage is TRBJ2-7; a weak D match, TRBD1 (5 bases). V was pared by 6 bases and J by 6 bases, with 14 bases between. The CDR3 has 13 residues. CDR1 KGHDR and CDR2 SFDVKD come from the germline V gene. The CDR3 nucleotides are TGTGCCACCAGTAGTTCAGGGTTCGGCGAGCAGTACTTC. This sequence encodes CATSSSGFGEQYF.

Here the CDR3 reads CASSAGQSDTEAFF. CDR3 coding DNA: TGCGCCAGCAGCGCGGGACAGTCGGACACTGAAGCTTTCTTT. V usage is TRBV5-1 and J usage is TRBJ1-1; TRBD1 matches at 7 bases. The germline V gene encodes CDR1 SGHRS and CDR2 YFSETQ. With V trimmed by 4 bases and J by 3 bases, 6 bases remained unmatched. The CDR3 is made up of 14 amino acids. The complete variable domain, with remaining parts taken from reference TRBV5-1 and TRBJ1-1, reads KAGVTQTPRYLIKTRGQQVTLSCSPISGHRSVSWYQQTPGQGLQFLFEYFSETQRNKGNFPGRFSGRQFSNSRSEMNVSTLELGDSALYLCASSAGQSDTEAFFGQGTRLTVV.

CDR3 DNA sequence: TGTGCCATCAGCGCCCAGACTAACTATGGCTACACCTTC. Translated, it gives CAISAQTNYGYTF. This chain links TRBV10-3 with TRBJ1-2; D gene ambiguous. With 6 bases removed from V and 0 bases from J, the gap between germline ends came to 8 bases. This CDR3 is 13 amino acids long. The V gene's germline CDR1 is ENHRY and CDR2 SYGVKD.

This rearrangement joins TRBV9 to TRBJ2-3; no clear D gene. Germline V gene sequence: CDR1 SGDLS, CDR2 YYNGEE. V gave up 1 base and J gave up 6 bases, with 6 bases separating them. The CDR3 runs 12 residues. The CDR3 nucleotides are TGTGCCAGCAGCGTAAATTCCGATACGCAGTATTTT. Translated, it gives CASSVNSDTQYF.

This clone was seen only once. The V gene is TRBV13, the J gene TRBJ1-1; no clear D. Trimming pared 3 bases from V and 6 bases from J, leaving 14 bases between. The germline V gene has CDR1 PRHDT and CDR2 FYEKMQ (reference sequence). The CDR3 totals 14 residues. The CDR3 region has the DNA TGTGCCAGCAGCTTCGGGCGGCCCATTCCTGAAGCTTTCTTT. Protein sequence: CASSFGRPIPEAFF.

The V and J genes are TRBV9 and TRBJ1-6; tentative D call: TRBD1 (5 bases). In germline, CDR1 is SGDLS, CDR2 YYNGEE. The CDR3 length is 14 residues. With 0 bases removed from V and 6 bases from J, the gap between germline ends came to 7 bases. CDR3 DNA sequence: TGTGCCAGCAGCGTAGAGACAGCTAATTCACCCCTCCACTTT. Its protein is CASSVETANSPLHF.

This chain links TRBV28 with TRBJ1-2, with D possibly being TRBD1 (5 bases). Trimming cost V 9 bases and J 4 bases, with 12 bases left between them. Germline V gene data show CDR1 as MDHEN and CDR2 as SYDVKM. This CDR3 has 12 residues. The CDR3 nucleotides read TGTGCCAGTCACAGGATAACCTATGGCTACACCTTC. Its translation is CASHRITYGYTF.

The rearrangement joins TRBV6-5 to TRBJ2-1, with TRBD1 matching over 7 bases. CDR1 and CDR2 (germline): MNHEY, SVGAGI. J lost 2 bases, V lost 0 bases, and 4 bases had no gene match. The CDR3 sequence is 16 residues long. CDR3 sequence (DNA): TGTGCCAGCAGTTACTCGAGGCAGGGGGCCTACAATGAGCAGTTCTTC. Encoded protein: CASSYSRQGAYNEQFF.

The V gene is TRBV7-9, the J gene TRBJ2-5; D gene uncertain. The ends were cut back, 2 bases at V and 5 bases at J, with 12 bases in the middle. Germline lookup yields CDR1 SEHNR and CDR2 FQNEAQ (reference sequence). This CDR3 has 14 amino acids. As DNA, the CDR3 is TGTGCCAGCAGCTTATCACACGGGCGGGAGACCCAGTACTTC. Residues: CASSLSHGRETQYF. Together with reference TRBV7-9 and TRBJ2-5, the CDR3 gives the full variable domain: DTGVSQNPRHKITKRGQNVTFRCDPISEHNRLYWYRQTLGQGPEFLTYFQNEAQLEKSRLLSDRFSAERPKGSFSTLEIQRTEQGDSAMYLCASSLSHGRETQYFGPGTRLLVL.

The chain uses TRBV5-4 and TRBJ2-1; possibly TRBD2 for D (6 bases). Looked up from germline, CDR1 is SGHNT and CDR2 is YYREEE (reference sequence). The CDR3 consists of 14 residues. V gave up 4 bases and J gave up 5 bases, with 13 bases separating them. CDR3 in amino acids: CASSRLGKDNEQFF. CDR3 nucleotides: TGTGCCAGCAGCAGACTAGGTAAAGACAATGAGCAGTTCTTC.

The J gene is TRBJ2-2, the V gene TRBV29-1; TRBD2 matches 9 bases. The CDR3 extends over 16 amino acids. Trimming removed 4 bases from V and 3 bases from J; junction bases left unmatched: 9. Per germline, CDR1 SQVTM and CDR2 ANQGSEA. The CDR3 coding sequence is TGCAGCGTTGGATCTTTAGCGGGAGAAGACACCGGGGAGCTGTTTTTT. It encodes CSVGSLAGEDTGELFF.

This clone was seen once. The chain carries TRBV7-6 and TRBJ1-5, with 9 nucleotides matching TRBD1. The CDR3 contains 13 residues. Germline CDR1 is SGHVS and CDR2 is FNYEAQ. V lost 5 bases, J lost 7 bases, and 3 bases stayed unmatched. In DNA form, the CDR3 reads TGTGCCAGCAGCGGACAGGGGTGGCAGCCCCAGCATTTT. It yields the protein CASSGQGWQPQHF.

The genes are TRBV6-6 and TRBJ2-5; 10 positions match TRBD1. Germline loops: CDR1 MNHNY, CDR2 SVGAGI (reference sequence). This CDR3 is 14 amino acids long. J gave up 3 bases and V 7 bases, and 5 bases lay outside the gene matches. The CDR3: CASKRTGGEETQYF. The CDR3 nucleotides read TGTGCCAGCAAGAGGACAGGGGGGGAAGAGACCCAGTACTTC.

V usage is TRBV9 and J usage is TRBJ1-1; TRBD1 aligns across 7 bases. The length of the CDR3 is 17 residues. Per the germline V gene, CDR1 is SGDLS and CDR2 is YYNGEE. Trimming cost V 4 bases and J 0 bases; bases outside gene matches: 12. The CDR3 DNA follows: TGTGCCAGCAGCCCTTTTACGAGGGGGCGAGTGAACACTGAAGCTTTCTTT. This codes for CASSPFTRGRVNTEAFF.

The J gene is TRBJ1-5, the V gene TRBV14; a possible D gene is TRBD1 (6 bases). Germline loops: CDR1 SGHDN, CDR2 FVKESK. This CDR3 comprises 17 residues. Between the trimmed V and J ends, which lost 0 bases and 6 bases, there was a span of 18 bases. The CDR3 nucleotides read TGTGCCAGCAGCCAAGATACTGAGGCAGGGGTACTTCAGCCCCAGCATTTT. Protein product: CASSQDTEAGVLQPQHF.

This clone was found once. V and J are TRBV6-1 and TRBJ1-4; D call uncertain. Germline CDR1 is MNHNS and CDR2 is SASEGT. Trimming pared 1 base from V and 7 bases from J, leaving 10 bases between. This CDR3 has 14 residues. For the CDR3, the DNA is TGTGCCAGCAGTGAAGTAGGACGGAGTGAAAAACTGTTTTTT. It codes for CASSEVGRSEKLFF.

Here the CDR3 reads CASSRRGDGETQYF. DNA of the CDR3: TGTGCCAGCAGCAGACGGGGGGACGGGGAGACCCAGTACTTC. This chain uses TRBV9 with TRBJ2-5, with TRBD2 matching over 7 bases. The germline V gene has CDR1 SGDLS and CDR2 YYNGEE. The CDR3 has 14 amino acids. V lost 4 bases to trimming and J lost 5 bases; unmatched junction nucleotides: 8.

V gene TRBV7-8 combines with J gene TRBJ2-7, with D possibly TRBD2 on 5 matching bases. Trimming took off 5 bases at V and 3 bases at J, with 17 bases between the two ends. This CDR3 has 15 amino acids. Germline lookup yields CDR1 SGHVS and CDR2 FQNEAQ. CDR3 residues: CASSPGGLTLYEQYF. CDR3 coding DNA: TGTGCCAGCAGCCCAGGAGGATTGACCCTCTACGAGCAGTACTTC.

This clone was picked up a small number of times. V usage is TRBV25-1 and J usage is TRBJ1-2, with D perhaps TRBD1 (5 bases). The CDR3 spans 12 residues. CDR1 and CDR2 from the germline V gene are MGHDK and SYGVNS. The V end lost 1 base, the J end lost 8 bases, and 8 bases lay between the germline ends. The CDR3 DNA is TGTGCCAGCAGTGAATGGGGGGAGGGCTACACCTTC. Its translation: CASSEWGEGYTF.

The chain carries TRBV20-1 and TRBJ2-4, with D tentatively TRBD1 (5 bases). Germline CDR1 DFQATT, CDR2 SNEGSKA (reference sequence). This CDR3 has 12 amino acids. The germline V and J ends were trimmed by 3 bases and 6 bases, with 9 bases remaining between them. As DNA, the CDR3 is TGCAGTGCTAGTGACAGAGGAAACATTCAGTACTTC. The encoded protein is CSASDRGNIQYF.

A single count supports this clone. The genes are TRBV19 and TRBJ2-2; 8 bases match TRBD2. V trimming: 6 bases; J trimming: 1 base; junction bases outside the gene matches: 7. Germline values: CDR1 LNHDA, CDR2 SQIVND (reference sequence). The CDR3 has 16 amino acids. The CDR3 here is CASRPGTSLNTGELFF. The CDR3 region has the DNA TGTGCCAGTAGACCCGGGACTAGTTTGAACACCGGGGAGCTGTTTTTT.

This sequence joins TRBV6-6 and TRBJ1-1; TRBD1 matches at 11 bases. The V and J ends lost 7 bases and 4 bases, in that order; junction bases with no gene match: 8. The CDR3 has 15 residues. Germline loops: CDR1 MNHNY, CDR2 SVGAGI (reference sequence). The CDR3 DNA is TGTGCCAGCAACGGACAGGGGGCCGTGGGCACTGAAGCTTTCTTT. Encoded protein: CASNGQGAVGTEAFF.

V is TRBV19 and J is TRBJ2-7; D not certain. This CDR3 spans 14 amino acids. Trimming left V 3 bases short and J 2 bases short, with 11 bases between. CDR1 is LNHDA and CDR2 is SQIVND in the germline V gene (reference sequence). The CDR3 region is CASSIGLGPYEQYF. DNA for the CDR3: TGTGCCAGTAGTATTGGCCTTGGTCCCTACGAGCAGTACTTC.

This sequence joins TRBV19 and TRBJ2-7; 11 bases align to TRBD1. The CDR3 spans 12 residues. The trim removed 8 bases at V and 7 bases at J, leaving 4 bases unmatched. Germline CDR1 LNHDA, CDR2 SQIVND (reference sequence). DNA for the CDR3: TGTGCCAGTGGACAGGGGGCGAGAGAGCAGTACTTC. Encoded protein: CASGQGAREQYF.

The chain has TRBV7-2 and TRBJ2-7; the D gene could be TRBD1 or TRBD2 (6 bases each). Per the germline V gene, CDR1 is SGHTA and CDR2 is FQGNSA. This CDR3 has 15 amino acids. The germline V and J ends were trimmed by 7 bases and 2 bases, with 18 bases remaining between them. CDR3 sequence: CASTPRNREAYEQYF. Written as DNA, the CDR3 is TGTGCCAGCACCCCCCGTAACAGGGAGGCCTACGAGCAGTACTTC.

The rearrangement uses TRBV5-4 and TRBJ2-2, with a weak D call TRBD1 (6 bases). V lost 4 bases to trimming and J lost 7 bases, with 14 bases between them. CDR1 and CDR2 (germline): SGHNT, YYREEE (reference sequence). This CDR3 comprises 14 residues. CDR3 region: CASSHTRGVGELFF. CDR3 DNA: TGTGCCAGCAGCCACACCAGGGGTGTCGGGGAGCTGTTTTTT.

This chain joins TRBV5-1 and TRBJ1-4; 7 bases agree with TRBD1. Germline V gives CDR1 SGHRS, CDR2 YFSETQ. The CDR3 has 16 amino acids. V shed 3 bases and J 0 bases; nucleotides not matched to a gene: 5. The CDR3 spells CASSYGQETTNEKLFF. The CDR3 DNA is TGCGCCAGCAGCTACGGACAGGAAACAACTAATGAAAAACTGTTTTTT.